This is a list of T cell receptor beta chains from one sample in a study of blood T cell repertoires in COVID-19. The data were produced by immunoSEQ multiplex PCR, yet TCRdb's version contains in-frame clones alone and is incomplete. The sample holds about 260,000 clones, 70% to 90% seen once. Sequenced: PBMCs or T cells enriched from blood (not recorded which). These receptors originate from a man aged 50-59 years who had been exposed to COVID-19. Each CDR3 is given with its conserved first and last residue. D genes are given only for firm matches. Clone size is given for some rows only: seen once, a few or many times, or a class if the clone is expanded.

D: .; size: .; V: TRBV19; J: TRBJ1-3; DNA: TGTGCCAGTAGTCCATGGACAGTAAGCTCTGGAAACACCATATATTTT; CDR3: CASSPWTVSSGNTIYF
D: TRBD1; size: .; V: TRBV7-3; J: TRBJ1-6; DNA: TGTGCCAGCAGCTTAAGACAGGGGACGACACCCCTCCACTTT; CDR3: CASSLRQGTTPLHF
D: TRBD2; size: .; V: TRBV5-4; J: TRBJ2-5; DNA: TGTGCCAGCAGCTTGGAGGTAGCGGGTAGCCAAGAGACCCAGTACTTC; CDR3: CASSLEVAGSQETQYF
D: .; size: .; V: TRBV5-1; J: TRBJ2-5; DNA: TGCGCCAGCAGCTTGAGTTGGACAGAAGAGACCCAGTACTTC; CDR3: CASSLSWTEETQYF
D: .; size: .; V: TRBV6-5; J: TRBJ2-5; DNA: TGTGCCAGCACCCCTTGGGACCTAGCGTCACAGACCCAGTACTTC; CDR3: CASTPWDLASQTQYF
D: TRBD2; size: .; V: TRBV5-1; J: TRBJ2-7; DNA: TGCGCCAGCAGCCCTAACCCTAGCGGGGCCACCTCCGAGCAGTACTTC; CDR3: CASSPNPSGATSEQYF
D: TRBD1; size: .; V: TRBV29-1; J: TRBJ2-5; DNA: TGCAGCGTTCAAGGGGCAGGGGGCGAGTTAGAGACCCAGTACTTC; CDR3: CSVQGAGGELETQYF
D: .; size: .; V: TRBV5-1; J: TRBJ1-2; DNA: TGCGCCAGCAGCGTCGGGACACTCTATGGCTACACCTTC; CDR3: CASSVGTLYGYTF
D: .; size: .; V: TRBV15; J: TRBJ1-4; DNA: TGTGCCACCAGCAGAGAAGACCGGGCGAGCGGGCTGTTTTTT; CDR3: CATSREDRASGLFF
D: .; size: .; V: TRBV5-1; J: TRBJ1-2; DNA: TGCGCCAGCAGCCCTGTACAGAGTAACTATGGCTACACCTTC; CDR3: CASSPVQSNYGYTF
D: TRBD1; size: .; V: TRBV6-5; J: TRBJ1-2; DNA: TGTGCCAGCAGTAGGGGGCGCAGCTATGGCTACACCTTC; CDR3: CASSRGRSYGYTF
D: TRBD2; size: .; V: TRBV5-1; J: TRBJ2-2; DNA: TGCGCCAGCAGCCCGGAGGGAGCGGGAGGGAGAACCGGGGAGCTGTTTTTT; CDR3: CASSPEGAGGRTGELFF
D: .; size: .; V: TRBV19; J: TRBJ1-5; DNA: TGTGCCTCTTTTGGGGGGGTAGAGCCCCAGCATTTT; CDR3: CASFGGVEPQHF
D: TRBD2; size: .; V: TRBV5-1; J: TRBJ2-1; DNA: TGCGCCAGCAGCAGGAGCGGGAGCTCCTACAATGAGCAGTTCTTC; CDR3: CASSRSGSSYNEQFF
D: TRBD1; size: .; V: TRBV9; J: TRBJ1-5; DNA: TGTGCCAGCAGCGTCGACAGGGGGGGAGAAGCCCAGCATTTT; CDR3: CASSVDRGGEAQHF
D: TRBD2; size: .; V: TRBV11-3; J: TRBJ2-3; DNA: TGTGCCAGCAGCTTTAGCGGGACAAGCACAGATACGCAGTATTTT; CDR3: CASSFSGTSTDTQYF
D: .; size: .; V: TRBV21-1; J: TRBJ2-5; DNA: TGTGCCAGCAGCATATCGACAGCTCAAGAGACCCAGTACTTC; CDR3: CASSISTAQETQYF
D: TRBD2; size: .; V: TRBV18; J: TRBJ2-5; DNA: TGTGCCAGCTCACCAGACGGGAGGACAGAGACCCAGTACTTC; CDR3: CASSPDGRTETQYF
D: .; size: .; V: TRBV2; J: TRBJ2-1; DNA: TGTGCCAGCAGTGAACAGGTTAGCTCCTACAATGAGCAGTTCTTC; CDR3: CASSEQVSSYNEQFF
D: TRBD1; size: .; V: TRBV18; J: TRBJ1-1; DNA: TGTGCCAGCTCAACAGGGGGGCAAACTGAAGCTTTCTTT; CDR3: CASSTGGQTEAFF
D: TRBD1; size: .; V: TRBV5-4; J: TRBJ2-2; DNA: TGTGCCAGCACGACAGGGGCGGGGAACACCGGGGAGCTGTTTTTT; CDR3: CASTTGAGNTGELFF
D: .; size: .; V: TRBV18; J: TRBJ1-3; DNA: TGTGCCAGCTCACCACCCGACGCGGGGTTCTCTGGAAACACCATATATTTT; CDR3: CASSPPDAGFSGNTIYF
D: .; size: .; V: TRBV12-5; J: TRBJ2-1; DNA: TGTGCTAGTGGTGCGAACAATGAGCAGTTCTTC; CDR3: CASGANNEQFF
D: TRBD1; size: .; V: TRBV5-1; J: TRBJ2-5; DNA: TGCGCCAGCACCGGGACAGGGGGCGCGGAGACCCAGTACTTC; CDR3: CASTGTGGAETQYF
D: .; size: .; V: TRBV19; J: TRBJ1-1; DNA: TGTGCCAGTAGTAAAATTAGGAACACTGAAGCTTTCTTT; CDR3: CASSKIRNTEAFF
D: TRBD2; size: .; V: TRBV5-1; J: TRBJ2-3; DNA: TGCGCCAGCAGCAAAAGACTAGCGAGAGGGGCAGATACGCAGTATTTT; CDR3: CASSKRLARGADTQYF
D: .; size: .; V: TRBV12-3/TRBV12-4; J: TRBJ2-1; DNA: TGTGCCAGCGGGGGGAATGAGCAGTTCTTC; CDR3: CASGGNEQFF
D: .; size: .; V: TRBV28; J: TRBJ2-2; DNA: TGTGCCAGCACCCTACCCCATCTAGCGAACACCGGGGAGCTGTTTTTT; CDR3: CASTLPHLANTGELFF
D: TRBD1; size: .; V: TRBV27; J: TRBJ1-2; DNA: TGTGCCAGCAGTCCTTATCCGGGACAGGGAAACTATGGCTACACCTTC; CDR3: CASSPYPGQGNYGYTF
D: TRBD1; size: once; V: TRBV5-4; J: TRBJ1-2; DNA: TGTGCCAGCAGCTTACCAGGGGGCGAAGGCTACACCTTC; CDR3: CASSLPGGEGYTF
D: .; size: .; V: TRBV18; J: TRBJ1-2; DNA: TGTGCCAGCTCAGCGGTTAACTATGGCTACACCTTC; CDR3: CASSAVNYGYTF
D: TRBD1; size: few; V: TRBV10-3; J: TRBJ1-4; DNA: TGTGCCATCAGTGAGTCAACAGGGGACGAAAAACTGTTTTTT; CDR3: CAISESTGDEKLFF
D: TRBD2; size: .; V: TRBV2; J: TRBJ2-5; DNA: TGTGCCAGCAGCAAGGGACTAAGTAAGGTCGGGACCCAGTACTTC; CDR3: CASSKGLSKVGTQYF
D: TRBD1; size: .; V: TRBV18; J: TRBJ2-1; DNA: TGTGCCAGCTCACCACCGACAGGGCGAACTTACAATGAGCAGTTCTTC; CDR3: CASSPPTGRTYNEQFF
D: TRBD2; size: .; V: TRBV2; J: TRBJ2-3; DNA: TGTGCCAGCAGTGTCGGGACTAGCAGTGCTAGCACAGATACGCAGTATTTT; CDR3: CASSVGTSSASTDTQYF
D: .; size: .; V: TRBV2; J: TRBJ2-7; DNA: TGTGCCAGCGGTAGACAGGCCTACGAGCAGTACTTC; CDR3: CASGRQAYEQYF
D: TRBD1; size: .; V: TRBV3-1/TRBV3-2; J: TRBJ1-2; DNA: TGTGCCAGCAGGCGACAGGGGGCGCGCTATGGCTACACCTTC; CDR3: CASRRQGARYGYTF
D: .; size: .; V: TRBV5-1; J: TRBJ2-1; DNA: TGCGCCAGTGCGCCCTGGAGCTACAATGAGCAGTTCTTC; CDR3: CASAPWSYNEQFF
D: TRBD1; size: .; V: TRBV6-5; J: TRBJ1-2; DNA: TGTGCCAGCAGCTTGGACAGGGACTATGGCTACACCTTC; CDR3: CASSLDRDYGYTF
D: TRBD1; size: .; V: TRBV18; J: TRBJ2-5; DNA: TGTGCCAGCTCACCCCTGACAGGGGGTAAGGAGACCCAGTACTTC; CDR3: CASSPLTGGKETQYF
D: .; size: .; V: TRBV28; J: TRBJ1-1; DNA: TGTGCCAGCCTTTGGGGAGACACTGAAGCTTTCTTT; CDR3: CASLWGDTEAFF
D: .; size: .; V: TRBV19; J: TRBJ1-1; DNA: TGTGCCAGTAGTCCTCATGGGGGGGTGGGTCGCACTGAAGCTTTCTTT; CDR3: CASSPHGGVGRTEAFF
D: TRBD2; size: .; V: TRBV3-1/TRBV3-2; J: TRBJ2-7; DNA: TGTGCCAGCAGCCGAACTAGCGGGGGGGCTTACGAGCAGTACTTC; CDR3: CASSRTSGGAYEQYF
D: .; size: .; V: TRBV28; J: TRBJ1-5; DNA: TGTGCCAGCAGCAATCTACAGAGTAGCAATCAGCCCCAGCATTTT; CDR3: CASSNLQSSNQPQHF
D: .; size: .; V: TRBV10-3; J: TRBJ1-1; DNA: TGTGCCATCAGTGAGTCTCCCCTTAACACTGAAGCTTTCTTT; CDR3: CAISESPLNTEAFF
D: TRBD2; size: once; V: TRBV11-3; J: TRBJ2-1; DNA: TGTGCCAGCAGCCGTGGACTAGCGGGAGGGTATGAGCAGTTCTTC; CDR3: CASSRGLAGGYEQFF
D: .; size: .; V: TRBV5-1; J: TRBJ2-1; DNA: TGCGCCAGCAGTCCGGAGGGCGGGTACGCAGCCAATGAGCAGTTCTTC; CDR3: CASSPEGGYAANEQFF